The 23 T cell receptor beta chains below all came from one sample that was sequenced in a study of identical twins. One entry per CDR3 protein, called by TCRdb with MiXCR from the 5' RACE reads. The sample lists roughly 710,000 distinct CDR3 sequences; 6% to 6.5% were seen once. The sequencing input was naive T cells sorted from blood. All receptors derive from a man in his late teens or twenties in good health.

This clonotype occurred many times. The CDR3 loop is CASSYPTSGQSYEQYF. CDR3 DNA: TGTGCCAGCAGTTACCCCACTAGCGGGCAATCCTACGAGCAGTACTTC. The chain employs TRBV6-5 and TRBJ2-7; 9 bases align to TRBD2. This CDR3 is built from 16 residues. Germline-derived CDR1 and CDR2 are MNHEY and SVGAGI. J lost 1 base, V lost 2 bases, and 6 bases had no gene match.

This sequence joins TRBV7-9 and TRBJ1-1, with D unclear. CDR3 length: 15 amino acids. Looked up from germline, CDR1 is SEHNR and CDR2 is FQNEAQ (reference sequence). Trimming took 0 bases from V and 1 from J, leaving 9 bases between them. CDR3 sequence reads: CASSLAGVRNTEAFF. In DNA, the CDR3 is TGTGCCAGCAGCTTAGCCGGGGTTAGGAACACTGAAGCTTTCTTT.

This clonotype was recorded many times. The V gene is TRBV4-3, the J gene TRBJ2-3, with D possibly matching TRBD2 (7 bases). The CDR3 has 16 residues. V was clipped by 1 base and J by 1 base, with 12 bases between them. Germline loops: CDR1 LGHNA, CDR2 YSLEER. CDR3: CASSQGEGGGTDTQYF. CDR3 DNA: TGCGCCAGCAGCCAAGGGGAGGGGGGAGGCACAGATACGCAGTATTTT.

The chain joins TRBV6-4 to TRBJ2-1, with D unresolved. The V and J ends lost 4 bases and 6 bases respectively, with 13 bases between them. The CDR3 has 14 amino acids. Germline V gene sequence: CDR1 MRHNA, CDR2 SNTAGT. The CDR3 reads CASSVSSQINEQFF. The CDR3 DNA follows: TGTGCCAGCAGTGTTAGCTCGCAGATCAATGAGCAGTTCTTC.

This clonotype has only a few counts. This rearrangement joins TRBV20-1 to TRBJ1-3, with TRBD1 matching over 7 bases. The CDR3 is made up of 17 amino acids. CDR1 is DFQATT, CDR2 SNEGSKA, per germline (reference sequence). J gave up 4 bases and V 0 bases, and 12 bases lay outside the gene matches. The CDR3 is CSARDLETGIDGNTIYF. The CDR3 DNA is TGCAGTGCTAGAGATCTCGAGACAGGGATAGACGGAAACACCATATATTTT.

This chain uses TRBV7-8 with TRBJ2-1; 7 nucleotides line up with TRBD1. Trimming cost V 6 bases and J 7 bases; bases outside gene matches: 9. This CDR3 region has 14 residues. Germline CDR1 is SGHVS and CDR2 is FQNEAQ. The CDR3 loop is CASSIRQGWNEQFF. Here the CDR3 DNA reads TGTGCCAGCAGTATAAGACAGGGATGGAATGAGCAGTTCTTC.

This clonotype was seen at least ten times. The chain uses TRBV6-1 and TRBJ1-3; the D gene is possibly TRBD1 (5 bases). Germline V gene sequence: CDR1 MNHNS, CDR2 SASEGT. V lost 6 bases and J lost 0, with 12 bases in between. This CDR3 is built from 15 residues. CDR3 residues: CASSGTEPSGNTIYF. CDR3 in DNA: TGTGCCAGCAGCGGGACCGAGCCCTCTGGAAACACCATATATTTT.

This clonotype was picked up a small number of times. This rearrangement joins TRBV5-1 to TRBJ2-3; D remains unclear. Germline V lookup: CDR1 SGHRS, CDR2 YFSETQ. Trimming cost V 4 bases and J 4 bases, with 19 bases left between them. The CDR3 totals 16 residues. The DNA for the CDR3 is TGCGCCAGCAGCCTGGCCTCGTTGGTCCCCCCAGATACGCAGTATTTT. Translating it yields CASSLASLVPPDTQYF. The whole variable domain, remainder taken from reference TRBV5-1 and TRBJ2-3, is KAGVTQTPRYLIKTRGQQVTLSCSPISGHRSVSWYQQTPGQGLQFLFEYFSETQRNKGNFPGRFSGRQFSNSRSEMNVSTLELGDSALYLCASSLASLVPPDTQYFGPGTRLTVL.

Details on this clonotype: The junction and the germline gene differ at one end; a read error may be behind it. The chain joins TRBV20-1 to TRBJ2-6, with TRBD1 matching 7 bases. The CDR3 is 16 amino acids. CDR1 is DFQATT and CDR2 is SNEGSKA in the germline V gene (reference sequence). This CDR3 reads CSASTGPLSGAIVLTF. CDR3 coding DNA: TGCAGTGCTTCGACAGGGCCTCTCTCTGGGGCCATCGTCCTGACTTTC.

The sample holds many counts of this clonotype. The genes are TRBV7-9 and TRBJ2-1; a possible D gene is TRBD2 (6 bases). This CDR3 has 14 residues. Trimming removed 5 bases at V and 6 bases at J, with 14 bases between. In germline, CDR1 is SEHNR, CDR2 FQNEAQ (reference sequence). CDR3 DNA sequence: TGTGCCAGCAGCCCCCCTAGGGAGGTCAATGAGCAGTTCTTC. Translation: CASSPPREVNEQFF.

The table lists this clonotype with many counts. The chain recombines TRBV29-1 with TRBJ1-2, with 7 bases matching TRBD1. Germline CDR1 is SQVTM and CDR2 is ANQGSEA. This CDR3 has 14 residues. V lost 4 bases to trimming and J lost 6 bases; unmatched junction nucleotides: 11. The CDR3 spells CSVARDRLGDGYTF. The CDR3 nucleotides are TGCAGCGTTGCCCGGGACAGACTCGGGGATGGCTACACCTTC.

The V and J genes are TRBV20-1 and TRBJ1-6; D remains unclear. The germline V gene has CDR1 DFQATT and CDR2 SNEGSKA (reference sequence). V dropped 3 bases and J dropped 0 bases, with 6 bases sitting between them. The CDR3 totals 14 residues. Written as DNA, the CDR3 is TGCAGTGCTAGGACGAGCTCCTATAATTCACCCCTCCACTTT. It specifies CSARTSSYNSPLHF.

V usage is TRBV5-1 and J usage is TRBJ2-7; D ambiguous. V shed 6 bases and J shed 8 bases, with 15 bases lying between them. Germline CDR1 SGHRS, CDR2 YFSETQ. CDR3 length: 12 amino acids. CDR3 sequence: CASIPPANKQYV. In DNA form, the CDR3 reads TGCGCCAGCATACCTCCGGCTAACAAGCAGTACGTC.

This chain connects TRBV15 to TRBJ1-5, with D perhaps TRBD1 (5 bases). Deletions cut 9 bases from V and 3 bases from J, with 15 bases between. Germline loops: CDR1 LNHNV, CDR2 YYDKDF (reference sequence). This CDR3 is 14 amino acids long. DNA of the CDR3: TGTGCCACAGGCCAGGGCAGAAACAATCAGCCCCAGCATTTT. Its protein is CATGQGRNNQPQHF.

For this clonotype: A much larger clone sits a single nucleotide away, making a read error possible. CDR3 in amino acids: CSSSYSLAGDPDTQYF. The CDR3, as DNA: TGTTCCAGCAGTTACTCGCTAGCGGGAGACCCAGATACGCAGTATTTT. This chain links TRBV6-5 with TRBJ2-3, with TRBD2 matching 10 bases. Germline lookup yields CDR1 MNHEY and CDR2 SVGAGI. The CDR3 is 16 amino acids.

This clonotype was found a few times. The chain recombines TRBV10-3 with TRBJ1-2; D possibly corresponds to TRBD1 (5 bases). Trimming left V 2 bases short and J 4 bases short, with 14 bases between. This CDR3 has 15 amino acids. Germline CDR1 and CDR2: ENHRY and SYGVKD. The chain's CDR3 is CAISENRGHPYGYTF. The CDR3 DNA reads TGTGCCATCAGTGAGAATCGTGGACACCCCTATGGCTACACCTTC.

This clonotype was seen a few times. V usage is TRBV7-2 and J usage is TRBJ2-3; 10 nucleotides line up with TRBD1. V shed 4 bases, J shed 1 base, and the junction held 5 bases outside the gene matches. This CDR3 has 16 residues. Germline CDR1 SGHTA, CDR2 FQGNSA. CDR3 loop: CASSWLGTGGTDTQYF. The CDR3 DNA sequence: TGTGCCAGCAGCTGGCTCGGGACAGGGGGCACAGATACGCAGTATTTT.

This chain joins TRBV12-3 or TRBV12-4 and TRBJ1-1; a weak D match, TRBD1 (6 bases). The CDR3 has 13 amino acids. Trimming shortened V by 3 bases and J by 8 bases, and 13 bases separated the two germline ends. Here the CDR3 reads CASSFNQGIEAFF. The DNA for the CDR3 is TGTGCCAGCAGTTTCAATCAGGGGATAGAAGCTTTCTTT.

This clonotype has just a few counts. This chain connects TRBV7-2 to TRBJ1-4; D remains ambiguous. Trimming removed 5 bases from V and 0 bases from J, with 13 bases in between. This CDR3 contains 16 residues. Germline V gene data show CDR1 as SGHTA and CDR2 as FQGNSA. CDR3 amino acids: CASSMQTLTTNEKLFF. DNA for the CDR3: TGTGCCAGCAGCATGCAGACACTTACAACTAATGAAAAACTGTTTTTT.

This clonotype was counted ten times or more. The chain carries TRBV29-1 and TRBJ2-7, with D possibly TRBD1 on 5 matching bases. The V gene's germline CDR1 is SQVTM and CDR2 ANQGSEA. CDR3 length: 13 amino acids. V was shortened by 5 bases and J by 0 bases, with 11 bases between the two germline ends. The CDR3 DNA follows: TGCAGCGTTTCTGGACACCTCTCCTACGAGCAGTACTTC. This gives the protein CSVSGHLSYEQYF.

This clonotype was seen at least ten times. The chain links TRBV29-1 to TRBJ2-5; unclear D gene. CDR3 length: 9 amino acids. CDR1 is SQVTM and CDR2 is ANQGSEA in the germline V gene. V was trimmed by 6 bases and J by 5 bases, leaving 4 bases between them. CDR3 DNA sequence: TGCAGCGTGGAGGAGACCCAGTACTTC. As protein: CSVEETQYF.

This clonotype occurred many times. This chain's CDR3 is CASSLGQGDRSPLHF. DNA of the CDR3: TGTGCCAGCAGCTTAGGACAGGGGGATCGTTCACCCCTCCACTTT. The chain carries TRBV7-9 and TRBJ1-6; 9 positions agree with TRBD1. The CDR3 runs to 15 residues. J was trimmed by 9 bases and V by 1 base; bases with no gene match: 4. Germline-derived CDR1 and CDR2 are SEHNR and FQNEAQ (reference sequence).

Ten or more counts support this clonotype. The CDR3 sequence: CASSPPGGLDEKLFF. Written as DNA, the CDR3 is TGTGCCAGCAGCCCGCCAGGGGGTTTGGATGAAAAACTGTTTTTT. The chain has TRBV7-9 and TRBJ1-4; 7 bases map to TRBD1. This CDR3 has 15 residues. Germline CDR1 is SEHNR and CDR2 is FQNEAQ (reference sequence). The J segment lost 6 bases and the V segment lost 5 bases, leaving 9 bases of the junction unmatched.